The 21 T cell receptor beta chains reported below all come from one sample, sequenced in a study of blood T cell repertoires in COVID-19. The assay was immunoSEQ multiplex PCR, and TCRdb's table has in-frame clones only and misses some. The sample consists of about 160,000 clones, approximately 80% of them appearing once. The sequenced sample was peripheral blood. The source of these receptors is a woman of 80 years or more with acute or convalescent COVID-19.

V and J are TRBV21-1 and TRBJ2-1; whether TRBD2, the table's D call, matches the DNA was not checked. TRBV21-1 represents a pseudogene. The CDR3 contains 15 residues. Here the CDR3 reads CASSNWTSGSTEQFF. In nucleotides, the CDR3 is TGTGCCAGCAGTAATTGGACTAGCGGGAGTACTGAGCAGTTCTTC.

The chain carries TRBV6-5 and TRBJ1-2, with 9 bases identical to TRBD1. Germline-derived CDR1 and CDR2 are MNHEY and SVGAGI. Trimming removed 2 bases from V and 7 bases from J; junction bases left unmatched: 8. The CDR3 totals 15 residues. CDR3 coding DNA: TGTGCCAGCAGTTACCTAGGACAGGGGAAATCTGGCTACACCTTC. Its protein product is CASSYLGQGKSGYTF.

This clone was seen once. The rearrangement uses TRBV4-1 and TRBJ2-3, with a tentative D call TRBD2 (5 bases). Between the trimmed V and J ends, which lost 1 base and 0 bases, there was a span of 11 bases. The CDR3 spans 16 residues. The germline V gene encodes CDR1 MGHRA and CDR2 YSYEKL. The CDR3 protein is CASSQGRGTSTDTQYF. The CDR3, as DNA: TGCGCCAGCAGCCAAGGTCGGGGAACGAGCACAGATACGCAGTATTTT.

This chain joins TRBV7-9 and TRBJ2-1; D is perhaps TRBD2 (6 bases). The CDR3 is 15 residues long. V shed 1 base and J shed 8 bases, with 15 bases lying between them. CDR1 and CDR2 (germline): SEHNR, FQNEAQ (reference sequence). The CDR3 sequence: CASSLVTVAGYEQFF. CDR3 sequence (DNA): TGTGCCAGCAGCTTAGTAACGGTGGCGGGGTATGAGCAGTTCTTC. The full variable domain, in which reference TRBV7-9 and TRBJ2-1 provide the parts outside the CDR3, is DTGVSQNPRHKITKRGQNVTFRCDPISEHNRLYWYRQTLGQGPEFLTYFQNEAQLEKSRLLSDRFSAERPKGSFSTLEIQRTEQGDSAMYLCASSLVTVAGYEQFFGPGTRLTVL.

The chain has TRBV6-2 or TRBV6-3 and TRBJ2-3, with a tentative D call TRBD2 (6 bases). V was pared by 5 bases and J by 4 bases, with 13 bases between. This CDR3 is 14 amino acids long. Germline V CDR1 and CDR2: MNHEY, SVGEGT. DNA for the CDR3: TGTGCCAGCAGTAAATGGGACTCAGCAGATACGCAGTATTTT. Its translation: CASSKWDSADTQYF.

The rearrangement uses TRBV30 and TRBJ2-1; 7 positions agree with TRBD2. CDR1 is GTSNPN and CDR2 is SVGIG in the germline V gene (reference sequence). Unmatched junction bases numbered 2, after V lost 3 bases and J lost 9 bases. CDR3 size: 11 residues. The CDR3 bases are TGTGCCTGGAGCACTAGCGTTGAGCAGTTCTTC. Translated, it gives CAWSTSVEQFF.

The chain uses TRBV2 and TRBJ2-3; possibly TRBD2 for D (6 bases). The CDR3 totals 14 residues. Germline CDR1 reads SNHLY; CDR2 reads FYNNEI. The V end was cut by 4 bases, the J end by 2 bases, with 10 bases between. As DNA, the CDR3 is TGTGCCAGCAGTGGGGGGACTCCCACAGATACGCAGTATTTT. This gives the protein CASSGGTPTDTQYF.

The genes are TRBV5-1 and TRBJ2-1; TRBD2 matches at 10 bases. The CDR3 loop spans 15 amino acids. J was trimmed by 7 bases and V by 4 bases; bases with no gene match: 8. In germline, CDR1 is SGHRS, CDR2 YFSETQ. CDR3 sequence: CASSASGRELNEQFF. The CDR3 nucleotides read TGCGCCAGCAGCGCGAGCGGGAGGGAGTTAAATGAGCAGTTCTTC.

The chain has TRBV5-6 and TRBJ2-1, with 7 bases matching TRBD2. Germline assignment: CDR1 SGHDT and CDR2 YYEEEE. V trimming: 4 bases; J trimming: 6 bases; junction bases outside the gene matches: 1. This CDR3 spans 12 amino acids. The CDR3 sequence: CASSRTSNEQFF. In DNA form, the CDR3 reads TGTGCCAGCAGCCGGACTAGCAATGAGCAGTTCTTC.

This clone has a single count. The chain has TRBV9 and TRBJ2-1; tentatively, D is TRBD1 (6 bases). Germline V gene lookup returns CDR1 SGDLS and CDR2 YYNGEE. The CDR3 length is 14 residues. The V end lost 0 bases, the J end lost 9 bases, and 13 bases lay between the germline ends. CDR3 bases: TGTGCCAGCAGCGTAGGGGACAAAGTCGGTGAGCAGTTCTTC. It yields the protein CASSVGDKVGEQFF.

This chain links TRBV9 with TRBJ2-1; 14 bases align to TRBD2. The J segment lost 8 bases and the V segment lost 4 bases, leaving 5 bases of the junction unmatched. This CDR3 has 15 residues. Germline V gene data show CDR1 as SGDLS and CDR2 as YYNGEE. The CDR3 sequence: CASSPGTSGSYEQFF. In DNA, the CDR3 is TGTGCCAGCAGCCCCGGGACTAGCGGGAGCTATGAGCAGTTCTTC.

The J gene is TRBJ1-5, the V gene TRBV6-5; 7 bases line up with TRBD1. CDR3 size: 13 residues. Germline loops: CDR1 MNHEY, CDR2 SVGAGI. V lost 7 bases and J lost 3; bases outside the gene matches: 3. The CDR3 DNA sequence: TGTGCCAGCAAGGGGGCCGTCAATCAGCCCCAGCATTTT. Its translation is CASKGAVNQPQHF.

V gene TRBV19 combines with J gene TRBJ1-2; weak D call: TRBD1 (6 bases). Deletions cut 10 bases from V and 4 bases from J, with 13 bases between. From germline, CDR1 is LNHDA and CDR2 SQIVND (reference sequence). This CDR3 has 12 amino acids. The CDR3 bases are TGTGCCATTCTCGGACAGCCCTATGGCTACACCTTC. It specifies CAILGQPYGYTF. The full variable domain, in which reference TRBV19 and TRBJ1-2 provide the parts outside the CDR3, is DGGITQSPKYLFRKEGQNVTLSCEQNLNHDAMYWYRQDPGQGLRLIYYSQIVNDFQKGDIAEGYSVSREKKESFPLTVTSAQKNPTAFYLCAILGQPYGYTFGSGTRLTVV.

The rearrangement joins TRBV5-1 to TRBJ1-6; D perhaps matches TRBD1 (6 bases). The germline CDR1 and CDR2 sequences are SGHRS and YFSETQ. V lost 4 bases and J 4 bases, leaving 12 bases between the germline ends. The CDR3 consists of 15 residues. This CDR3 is CASSPSRGYNSPLHF. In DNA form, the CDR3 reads TGCGCCAGCAGCCCCAGCAGGGGTTATAATTCACCCCTCCACTTT.

CDR3 sequence: CASSLNRDVPEAFF. The CDR3 DNA reads TGTGCCAGCAGCTTAAACAGGGATGTCCCTGAAGCTTTCTTT. The V gene is TRBV7-2, the J gene TRBJ1-1; tentatively, D is TRBD1 (6 bases). V lost 2 bases, J lost 6 bases, and 13 bases lay in between. CDR1 SGHTA and CDR2 FQGNSA come from the germline V gene. The CDR3 contains 14 residues.

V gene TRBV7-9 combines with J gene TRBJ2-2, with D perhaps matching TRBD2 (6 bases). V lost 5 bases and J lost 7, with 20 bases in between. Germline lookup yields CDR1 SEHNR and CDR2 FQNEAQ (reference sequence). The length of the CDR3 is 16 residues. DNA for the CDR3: TGTGCCAGCAGCCCGAGGATTAGCGGAGGGGACGGGGAGCTGTTTTTT. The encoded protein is CASSPRISGGDGELFF.

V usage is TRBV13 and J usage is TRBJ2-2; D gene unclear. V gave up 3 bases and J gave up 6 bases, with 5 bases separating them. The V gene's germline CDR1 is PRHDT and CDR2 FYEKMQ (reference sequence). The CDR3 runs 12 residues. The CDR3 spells CASSFGAGELFF. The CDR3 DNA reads TGTGCCAGCAGCTTTGGAGCCGGGGAGCTGTTTTTT.

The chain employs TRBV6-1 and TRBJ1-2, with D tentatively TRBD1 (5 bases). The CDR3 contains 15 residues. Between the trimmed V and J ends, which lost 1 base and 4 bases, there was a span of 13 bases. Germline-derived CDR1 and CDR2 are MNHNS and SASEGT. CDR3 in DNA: TGTGCCAGCAGTGAAGTGACAGTGCTCGTCTATGGCTACACCTTC. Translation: CASSEVTVLVYGYTF.

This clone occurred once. The CDR3 bases are TGTGCCAGCTCCAGTCAGGACAGGGGGTATAGCGAGCAGTACTTC. As protein: CASSSQDRGYSEQYF. The chain links TRBV2 to TRBJ2-7, with 10 bases matching TRBD1. CDR1 is SNHLY and CDR2 is FYNNEI in the germline V gene. This CDR3 region has 15 residues. Germline trimming cut 8 bases from V and 6 bases from J; bases unmatched to any gene: 13.

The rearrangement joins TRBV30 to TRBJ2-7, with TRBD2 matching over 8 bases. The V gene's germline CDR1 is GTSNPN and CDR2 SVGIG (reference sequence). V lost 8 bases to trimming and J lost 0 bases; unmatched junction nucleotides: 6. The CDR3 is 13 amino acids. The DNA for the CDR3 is TGTGCCCTGGGGGCGGGAGGCTCCTACGAGCAGTACTTC. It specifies CALGAGGSYEQYF.

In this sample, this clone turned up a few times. In DNA, the CDR3 is TGTGCCAGCAGCCAAGAGGGGAGACAGGGCTCCTACGAGCAGTACTTC. It specifies CASSQEGRQGSYEQYF. The chain carries TRBV3-1 (or the pseudogene TRBV3-2) and TRBJ2-7, with 7 bases fitting TRBD1. Per the germline V gene, CDR1 is LGHDT and CDR2 is YNNKEL (reference sequence). V lost 0 bases and J lost 0; bases outside the gene matches: 5. This CDR3 has 16 residues.